This TCR beta chain stems from a study of preoperative IRX-2 immunotherapy in early breast cancer (dated by TCRdb to the late 2010s). In regard to this clone: Its antigen has not been determined. No base qualities exist here, and no much larger clone lies one base off it.

The CDR3 numbers 14 residues from cysteine through phenylalanine. Solely the CDR3 DNA is kept, with 42 bases framed from the first base. Reading the germline V gene gives CDR1 LGHNT and CDR2 FRNRAP. The method behind the library was the immunoSEQ multiplex PCR assay. As stored in TCRdb, this immuneACCESS dataset retains in-frame rearrangements with V and J assigned. A fraction of the clones does not appear; measured against another copy, unresolved V genes explain less than half of the discrepancy, and the remainder lacks a known reason. Counted in this sample were about 33,000 clones; approximately 89% of them appeared once. The top ten hold roughly 1.5% of the sample. The meaning of the sample's treatment or condition label: preoperative locoregional IRX-2 cytokine immunotherapy. The samples were obtained from a phase Ib study that tested preoperative, locoregional IRX-2 cytokine immunotherapy designed to prime immune responses. Patients with early-stage breast cancer who were given IRX-2 before surgery served as donors.

The chain employs TRBV12-5 and TRBJ1-1, with the D gene too uncertain to name. The sample was tumor tissue, taken after IRX-2 immunotherapy. The source is a human donor with breast cancer. The CDR3 protein sequence reads: CASGVGSGSTEAFF. In nucleotide form, the sequence is TGTGCCAGCGGGGTTGGGAGTGGGAGCACTGAAGCTTTCTTT.